The 16 T cell receptor beta chains given below trace back to one sample, sequenced in a study of PD-1 blockade in classical Hodgkin lymphoma. Time point described: cycle 4 day 1 (C4D1), after 5 to 7 weeks of nivolumab. Following autologous stem cell transplantation, relapse occurred in every patient, and exposure to brentuximab vedotin varied. Using magnetic negative selection, the CD4+ T cells were separated out of thawed PBMCs. The data were produced by immunoSEQ multiplex PCR, yet TCRdb's version contains in-frame clones alone and is incomplete. Among 18,000 or so clones listed, approximately 70% were seen once. The sample consisted of CD4+ T cells from blood, taken before the fourth cycle of nivolumab. Receptor source: a human donor with classical Hodgkin lymphoma.

The J gene is TRBJ2-5, the V gene TRBV2; D possibly matches TRBD1 or TRBD2 (6 bases each). Trimming stripped 2 bases from V and 1 base from J, with 14 bases between. CDR1 and CDR2 from the germline V gene are SNHLY and FYNNEI. The CDR3 totals 16 residues. The CDR3 loop reads CASSETRGAFQETQYF. For the CDR3, the DNA is TGTGCCAGCAGTGAAACGAGGGGGGCCTTCCAAGAGACCCAGTACTTC.

The J gene is TRBJ2-7, the V gene TRBV2, with D possibly being TRBD1 or TRBD2 (5 bases each). CDR1 and CDR2 (germline): SNHLY, FYNNEI. Trimming left V 2 bases short and J 6 bases short, with 17 bases between. The CDR3 is 15 amino acids. CDR3 amino acids: CASSELSGTATEQYF. The CDR3 nucleotides are TGTGCCAGCAGTGAACTGTCAGGGACGGCCACCGAGCAGTACTTC.

The V and J genes are TRBV18 and TRBJ1-1; 9 bases match TRBD1. The V segment lost 3 bases and the J segment 1 base; nucleotides outside the gene matches: 6. CDR3 length equals 16 residues. Germline lookup yields CDR1 KGHSH and CDR2 LQKENI. The CDR3 reads CASSPAGTGTNTEAFF. CDR3 nucleotides: TGTGCCAGCTCACCCGCCGGGACAGGGACGAACACTGAAGCTTTCTTT.

The rearrangement uses TRBV7-2 and TRBJ1-2; D is perhaps TRBD1 (5 bases). The CDR3 extends over 14 amino acids. Germline assignment: CDR1 SGHTA and CDR2 FQGNSA. V shed 0 bases and J shed 4 bases, with 9 bases lying between them. As DNA, the CDR3 is TGTGCCAGCAGCTTAGCCAGGGTGGGCTATGGCTACACCTTC. This encodes CASSLARVGYGYTF. Supplemented by reference TRBV7-2 and TRBJ1-2, the full variable domain reads GAGVSQSPSNKVTEKGKDVELRCDPISGHTALYWYRQSLGQGLEFLIYFQGNSAPDKSGLPSDRFSAERTGGSVSTLTIQRTQQEDSAVYLCASSLARVGYGYTFGSGTRLTVV.

The chain recombines TRBV10-3 with TRBJ2-1; D not certain. Germline loops: CDR1 ENHRY, CDR2 SYGVKD. V gave up 4 bases and J gave up 4 bases, with 11 bases separating them. The CDR3 length is 14 residues. The CDR3 here is CAISVVGTYNEQFF. The CDR3 region has the DNA TGTGCCATCAGTGTGGTCGGAACTTACAATGAGCAGTTCTTC.

V gene TRBV5-6 combines with J gene TRBJ1-1, with 8 bases matching TRBD1. V lost 1 base and J lost 6; bases outside the gene matches: 2. CDR1 SGHDT and CDR2 YYEEEE come from the germline V gene. The CDR3 contains 13 residues. The CDR3 coding sequence is TGTGCCAGCAGCTTGCCACAGGGGGCTGAAGCTTTCTTT. It is translated as CASSLPQGAEAFF.

This clone occurred once. This chain joins TRBV5-1 and TRBJ2-5; 7 bases map to TRBD1. The J call may be mistaken, given a closer DNA end match to TRBJ2-7. The CDR3 totals 13 residues. Germline loops: CDR1 SGHRS, CDR2 YFSETQ. Here the CDR3 reads CASSQGNSYEQYF. The CDR3 nucleotides are TGCGCCAGTTCACAGGGGAATAGCTACGAGCAGTACTTC.

The chain employs TRBV28 and TRBJ1-2; D is uncertain. Germline CDR1 MDHEN, CDR2 SYDVKM. The CDR3 extends over 12 amino acids. Trimming took off 6 bases at V and 5 bases at J, with 10 bases between the two ends. The CDR3 protein is CASSFLGYGYTF. The CDR3 DNA sequence: TGTGCCAGCAGCTTTCTCGGGTATGGCTACACCTTC.

J is TRBJ1-2 and V is TRBV19, with 7 bases matching TRBD1. J gave up 8 bases and V 1 base, and 13 bases lay outside the gene matches. The CDR3 runs 16 residues. Germline V gene sequence: CDR1 LNHDA, CDR2 SQIVND (reference sequence). This chain's CDR3 is CASSIAPTGLPGGYTF. CDR3 DNA: TGTGCCAGTAGTATAGCCCCGACAGGGCTCCCAGGCGGCTACACCTTC.

CDR3 loop: CASSTGGRDAGGYTF. The CDR3 DNA follows: TGTGCCAGTAGTACAGGGGGCAGGGACGCCGGAGGCTACACCTTC. This rearrangement joins TRBV19 to TRBJ1-2, with 8 bases that match TRBD1. Germline CDR1 is LNHDA and CDR2 is SQIVND (reference sequence). This CDR3 has 15 residues. V gave up 4 bases and J gave up 8 bases; unmatched junction bases: 12.

The sample holds a few counts of this clone. The J gene is TRBJ2-7, the V gene TRBV6-1, with D possibly matching TRBD2 (5 bases). The V end was cut by 6 bases, the J end by 3 bases, with 12 bases between. This CDR3 spans 13 amino acids. Germline V gene sequence: CDR1 MNHNS, CDR2 SASEGT. The CDR3 coding sequence is TGTGCCAGCAGATATCAGCGGTACTACGAGCAGTACTTC. It codes for CASRYQRYYEQYF.

The chain uses TRBV5-4 and TRBJ2-3; 13 positions match TRBD2. Germline-derived CDR1 and CDR2 are SGHNT and YYREEE (reference sequence). The CDR3 sequence is 17 residues long. V shed 4 bases, J shed 3 bases, and the junction held 8 bases outside the gene matches. CDR3 loop: CASSVLAGGPGTDTQYF. DNA of the CDR3: TGTGCCAGCAGCGTACTAGCGGGAGGGCCGGGTACAGATACGCAGTATTTT.

The rearrangement joins TRBV11-2 to TRBJ1-2; 7 bases are a match to TRBD1. V gave up 5 bases and J gave up 5 bases; unmatched junction bases: 8. Germline V gene sequence: CDR1 SGHAT, CDR2 FQNNGV. The CDR3 is 14 amino acids. In DNA, the CDR3 is TGTGCCAGCAGCACCGGACAGGCGGGGTATGGCTACACCTTC. Its protein product is CASSTGQAGYGYTF.

The CDR3 DNA sequence: TGTGCCAGCAGATCCGGACAGGGGAGTTATGGCTACACCTTC. This codes for CASRSGQGSYGYTF. The rearrangement joins TRBV6-1 to TRBJ1-2, with TRBD1 matching over 9 bases. This CDR3 is built from 14 residues. Unmatched junction bases numbered 7, after V lost 6 bases and J lost 5 bases. Per the germline V gene, CDR1 is MNHNS and CDR2 is SASEGT.

The CDR3 DNA follows: TGCGCCAGCAGCTTGATACCGGACAGGCCCTACGAGCAGTACTTC. Amino acids: CASSLIPDRPYEQYF. The V and J genes are TRBV5-1 and TRBJ2-7; 7 nucleotides agree with TRBD1. Germline V gene lookup returns CDR1 SGHRS and CDR2 YFSETQ. The V segment lost 1 base and the J segment 2 bases; nucleotides outside the gene matches: 6. The CDR3 is 15 residues long.

This clone came up a few times. Different DNA sequences within this sample yield the same CDR3. The chain is built from TRBV5-1 and TRBJ2-7; 7 nucleotides align to TRBD1. CDR1 SGHRS and CDR2 YFSETQ come from the germline V gene. The CDR3 runs to 12 residues. Unmatched junction bases numbered 1, after V lost 4 bases and J lost 3 bases. The CDR3 protein is CASSRDSYEQYF. DNA for the CDR3: TGCGCCAGCAGCCGGGACAGCTACGAGCAGTACTTC.